This TCR beta chain was sequenced during a study of blood T cell repertoires in COVID-19. Overall study context: Acute and convalescent COVID-19 specimens originated in the United States, Italy and Spain. T cells, B-cell-depleted T cells, or PBMCs supplied cDNA or gDNA.

Using immunoSEQ multiplex PCR, the repertoire was profiled, and TCRdb retains in-frame clones only, with some absent. The sample lists about 100,000 clones, 80% to 90% seen once, with less than 3.5% in the top ten. The CDR3 runs 12 residues. Deletions cut 8 bases from V and 5 bases from J, with 12 bases between. From germline, CDR1 is MDHEN and CDR2 SYDVKM. Either two negative PCRs, clearance, or symptom resolution qualified Cohort 3 donors as recovered. V gene TRBV28 combines with J gene TRBJ1-2, with a tentative D call TRBD1 (6 bases). Sequences were obtained from PBMCs or T cells enriched from blood (not recorded which). The TCR comes from a woman aged 45-60 years who had recovered from COVID-19. CDR3 nucleotide sequence: TGTGCCAGCGCCCGGACAGTTTATGGCTACACCTTC. Translation gives CASARTVYGYTF.